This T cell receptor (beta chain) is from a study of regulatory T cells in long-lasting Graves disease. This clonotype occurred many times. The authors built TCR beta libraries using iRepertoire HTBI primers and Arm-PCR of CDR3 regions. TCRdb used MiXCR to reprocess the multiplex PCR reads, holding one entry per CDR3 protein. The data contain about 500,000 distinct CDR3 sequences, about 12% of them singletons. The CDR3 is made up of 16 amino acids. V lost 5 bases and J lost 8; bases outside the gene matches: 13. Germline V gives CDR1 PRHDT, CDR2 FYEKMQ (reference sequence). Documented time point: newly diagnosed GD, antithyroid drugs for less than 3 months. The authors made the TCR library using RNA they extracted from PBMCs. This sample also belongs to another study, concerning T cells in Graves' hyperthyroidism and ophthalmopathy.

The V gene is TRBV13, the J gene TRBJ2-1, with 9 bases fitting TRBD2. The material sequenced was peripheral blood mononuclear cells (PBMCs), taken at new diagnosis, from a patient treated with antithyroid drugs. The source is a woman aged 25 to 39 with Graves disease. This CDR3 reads CASSHWVLAGADEQFF. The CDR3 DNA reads TGTGCCAGCAGCCACTGGGTCTTAGCGGGAGCGGATGAGCAGTTCTTC.